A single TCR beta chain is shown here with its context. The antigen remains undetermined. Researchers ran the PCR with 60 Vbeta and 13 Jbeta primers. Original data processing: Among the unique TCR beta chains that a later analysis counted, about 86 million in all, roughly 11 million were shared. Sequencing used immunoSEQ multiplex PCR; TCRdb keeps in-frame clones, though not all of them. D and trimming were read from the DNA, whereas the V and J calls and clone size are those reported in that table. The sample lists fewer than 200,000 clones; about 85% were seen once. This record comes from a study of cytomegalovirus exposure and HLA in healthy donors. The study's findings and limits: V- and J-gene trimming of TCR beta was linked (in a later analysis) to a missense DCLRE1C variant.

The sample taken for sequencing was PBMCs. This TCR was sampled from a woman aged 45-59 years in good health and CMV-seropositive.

Here the CDR3 reads CASRVDITEAFF. The CDR3 coding sequence is TGTGCCAGCAGAGTAGACATCACTGAAGCTTTCTTT. The chain has TRBV2 and TRBJ1-1; D gene uncertain. Germline loops: CDR1 SNHLY, CDR2 FYNNEI. The CDR3 sequence is 12 residues long. The V end was cut by 6 bases, the J end by 4 bases, with 9 bases between.